The T cell receptor (beta chain) described here comes from a study of Tregs in tolerant kidney transplant recipients. About the research overall: Mixed chimerism was transient after nonmyeloablative marrow transplants from related graft donors.

Germline lookup yields CDR1 LNHDA and CDR2 SQIVND (reference sequence). This CDR3 contains 16 residues. Trimming removed 5 bases from V and 2 bases from J; junction bases left unmatched: 4. Comment on this clone: Its antigen is not identified. The CDR3 end falls 3 residues outside the read, so it is completed with the germline J gene.

Unstimulated Tregs (CD4+CD25+CD127-) and CD4+CD25- non-Tregs were sorted from PBMCs. The data were produced by immunoSEQ multiplex PCR, yet TCRdb's version contains in-frame clones alone and is incomplete. Recorded for this sample: approximately 49,000 clones. Notes on the study in general: Validation in larger populations is needed because few patients were studied.

This sequence was found in a human donor who received a combined kidney and bone marrow transplant. The sample here was CD4+ T cells from blood, taken before the transplant. The chain has TRBV19 and TRBJ2-3; 13 nucleotides match TRBD2. The CDR3: CASSVGTSGTTDTQYF. CDR3 DNA (partial): TGTGCCAGTAGTGTTGGGACTAGCGGGACCACAGATACG.